This entry lists 10 T cell receptor beta chains sequenced from one sample in a study of T cell responses to AZD1222 COVID-19 vaccine. Assay used: immunoSEQ multiplex PCR; TCRdb lists only in-frame clones, some missing. The table includes around 140,000 clones, more than 85% detected once. The sequencing here drew on peripheral blood, taken 28 days after the second AZD1222 dose. These TCRs come from an adult who received the AZD1222 COVID-19 vaccine.

The rearrangement joins TRBV9 to TRBJ1-3; D is ambiguous. Trimming left V 3 bases short and J 3 bases short, with 7 bases between. CDR3 size: 13 residues. The germline CDR1 and CDR2 sequences are SGDLS and YYNGEE. The CDR3 bases are TGTGCCAGCAGCGCTTCGGATGGAAACACCATATATTTT. Protein: CASSASDGNTIYF.

The chain recombines TRBV5-8 with TRBJ1-5, with 7 bases lining up with TRBD1. The germline V gene encodes CDR1 SGHTS and CDR2 YDEGEE. V shed 4 bases, J shed 5 bases, and the junction held 21 bases outside the gene matches. This CDR3 contains 19 residues. CDR3 bases: TGTGCCAGCAGCCACCAGGGACAGTCGCAACCCAATCGGGATCAGCCCCAGCATTTT. Translation gives CASSHQGQSQPNRDQPQHF.

The rearrangement joins TRBV29-1 to TRBJ1-2; 10 nucleotides agree with TRBD1. This CDR3 region has 13 residues. Unmatched junction bases numbered 7, after V lost 6 bases and J lost 6 bases. The germline CDR1 and CDR2 sequences are SQVTM and ANQGSEA. The CDR3 reads CSVSGQGIDGYTF. CDR3 in DNA: TGCAGCGTGTCGGGACAGGGGATCGATGGCTACACCTTC.

This clone showed up just once. The J gene is TRBJ1-5, the V gene TRBV5-8; 9 bases are shared with TRBD1. After removal of 3 bases from V and 6 bases from J, the junction contained 4 bases not matched to a gene. There are 14 residues in the CDR3. CDR1 and CDR2 (germline): SGHTS, YDEGEE. The CDR3 DNA is TGTGCCAGCAGCTACACAGGGGGCGGTCAGCCCCAGCATTTT. This sequence encodes CASSYTGGGQPQHF.

The CDR3 DNA sequence: TGTGCCAGCACCTCCACGGACAGGTCCTCCTACGAGCAGTACTTC. Protein sequence: CASTSTDRSSYEQYF. V gene TRBV6-5 combines with J gene TRBJ2-7; 7 bases are shared with TRBD1. Trimming at V came to 7 bases and at J to 0 bases, leaving 9 bases not matched to a gene. The V gene's germline CDR1 is MNHEY and CDR2 SVGAGI. The CDR3 is made up of 15 amino acids.

This clone appeared once. The V gene is TRBV19, the J gene TRBJ1-2; D is uncertain. The CDR3 extends over 12 amino acids. Germline V gene data show CDR1 as LNHDA and CDR2 as SQIVND (reference sequence). Trimming pared 6 bases from V and 7 bases from J, leaving 12 bases between. Here the CDR3 DNA reads TGTGCCAGTAGCCCCACATCGGGTGGCTACACCTTC. As protein: CASSPTSGGYTF. The full variable domain, its missing parts supplied by reference TRBV19 and TRBJ1-2, is DGGITQSPKYLFRKEGQNVTLSCEQNLNHDAMYWYRQDPGQGLRLIYYSQIVNDFQKGDIAEGYSVSREKKESFPLTVTSAQKNPTAFYLCASSPTSGGYTFGSGTRLTVV.

The genes are TRBV7-9 and TRBJ1-4; possibly TRBD1 for D (5 bases). The length of the CDR3 is 14 residues. Between the trimmed V and J ends, which lost 4 bases and 3 bases, there was a span of 9 bases. CDR1 and CDR2 from the germline V gene are SEHNR and FQNEAQ (reference sequence). The CDR3 loop is CASSSRVSNEKLFF. The CDR3 DNA sequence: TGTGCCAGCAGCTCCAGGGTGTCTAATGAAAAACTGTTTTTT.

V gene TRBV6-6 combines with J gene TRBJ2-1; 10 bases are shared with TRBD2. With 7 bases clipped from V and 6 bases from J, the junction kept 9 bases outside the gene matches. CDR1 MNHNY and CDR2 SVGAGI come from the germline V gene (reference sequence). This CDR3 has 15 residues. CDR3 residues: CASTLQRGGFNEQFF. The CDR3 nucleotides are TGTGCCAGCACCCTCCAGCGGGGGGGCTTCAATGAGCAGTTCTTC.

This chain uses TRBV23-1 with TRBJ1-2; 10 bases match TRBD1. TRBV23-1 is flagged as an ORF with uncertain function. With 3 bases clipped from V and 5 bases from J, the junction kept 15 bases outside the gene matches. The CDR3 loop spans 18 amino acids. CDR3 amino acids: CASSQHFPLGQGTYGYTF. CDR3 sequence (DNA): TGCGCCAGCAGTCAGCACTTCCCCCTGGGACAGGGGACATATGGCTACACCTTC.

On this clone: At one boundary the junction diverges from the germline segment, which might be a read error. The genes are TRBV5-6 and TRBJ2-7; D gene ambiguous. This CDR3 is built from 12 residues. Germline-derived CDR1 and CDR2 are SGHDT and YYEEEE. The CDR3 reads CASSLSYYEQYF. In nucleotides, the CDR3 is TGTGCGAGCAGCTTGAGTTACTACGAGCAGTACTTC. Based on the CDR3 plus reference TRBV5-6 and TRBJ2-7, the full variable domain is DAGVTQSPTHLIKTRGQQVTLRCSPKSGHDTVSWYQQALGQGPQFIFQYYEEEERQRGNFPDRFSGHQFPNYSSELNVNALLLGDSALYLCASSLSYYEQYFGPGTRLTVT.